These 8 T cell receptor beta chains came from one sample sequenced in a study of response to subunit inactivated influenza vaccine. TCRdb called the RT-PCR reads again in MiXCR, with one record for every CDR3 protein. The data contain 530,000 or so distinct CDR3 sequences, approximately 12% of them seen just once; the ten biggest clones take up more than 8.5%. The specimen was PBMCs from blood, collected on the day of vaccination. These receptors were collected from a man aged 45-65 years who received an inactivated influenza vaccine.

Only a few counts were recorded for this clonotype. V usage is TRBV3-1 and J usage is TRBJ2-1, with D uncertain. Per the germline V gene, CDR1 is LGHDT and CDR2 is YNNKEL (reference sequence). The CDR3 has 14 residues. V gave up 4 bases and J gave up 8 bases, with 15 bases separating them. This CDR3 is CASSPHIGSDEQFF. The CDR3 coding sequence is TGTGCCAGCAGCCCTCATATTGGGTCCGATGAGCAGTTCTTC.

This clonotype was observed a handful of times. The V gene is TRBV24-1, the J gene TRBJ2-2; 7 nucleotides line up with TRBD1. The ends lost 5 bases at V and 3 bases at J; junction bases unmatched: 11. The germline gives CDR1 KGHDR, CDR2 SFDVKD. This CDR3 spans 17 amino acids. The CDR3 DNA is TGTGCCACCAGTGCCTATGGGGCGACAGGGTACACCGGGGAGCTGTTTTTT. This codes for CATSAYGATGYTGELFF.

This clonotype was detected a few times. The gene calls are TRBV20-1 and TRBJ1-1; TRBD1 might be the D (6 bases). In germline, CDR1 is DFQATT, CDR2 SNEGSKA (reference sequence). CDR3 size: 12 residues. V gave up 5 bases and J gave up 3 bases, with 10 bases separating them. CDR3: CSACTGYTEAFF. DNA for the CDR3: TGCAGTGCTTGTACAGGGTACACTGAAGCTTTCTTT.

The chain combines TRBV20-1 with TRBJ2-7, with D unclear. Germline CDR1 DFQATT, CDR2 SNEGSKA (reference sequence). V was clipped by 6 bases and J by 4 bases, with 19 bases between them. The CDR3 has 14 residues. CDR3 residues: CSAHGPPTTYEQYF. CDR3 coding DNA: TGCAGTGCCCACGGCCCGCCGACCACGTACGAGCAGTACTTC.

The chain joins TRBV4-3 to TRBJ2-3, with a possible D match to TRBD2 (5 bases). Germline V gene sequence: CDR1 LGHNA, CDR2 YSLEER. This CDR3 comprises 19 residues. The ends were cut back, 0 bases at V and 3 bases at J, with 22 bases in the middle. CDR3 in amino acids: CASSQEAPRGPAVTDTQYF. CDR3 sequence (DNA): TGCGCCAGCAGCCAAGAAGCCCCCCGAGGGCCGGCAGTAACAGATACGCAGTATTTT.

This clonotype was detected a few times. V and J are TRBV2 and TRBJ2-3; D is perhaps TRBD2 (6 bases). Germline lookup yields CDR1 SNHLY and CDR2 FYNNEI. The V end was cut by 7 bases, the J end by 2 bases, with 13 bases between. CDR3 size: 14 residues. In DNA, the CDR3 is TGTGCCAGCACCCGACTAGAAATCACAGATACGCAGTATTTT. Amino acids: CASTRLEITDTQYF.

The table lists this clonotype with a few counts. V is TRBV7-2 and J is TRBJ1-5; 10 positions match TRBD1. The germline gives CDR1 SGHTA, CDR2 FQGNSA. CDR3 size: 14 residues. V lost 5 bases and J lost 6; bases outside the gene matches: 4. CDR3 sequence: CASSQTGGGQPQHF. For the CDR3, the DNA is TGTGCCAGCAGCCAGACAGGGGGCGGTCAGCCCCAGCATTTT.

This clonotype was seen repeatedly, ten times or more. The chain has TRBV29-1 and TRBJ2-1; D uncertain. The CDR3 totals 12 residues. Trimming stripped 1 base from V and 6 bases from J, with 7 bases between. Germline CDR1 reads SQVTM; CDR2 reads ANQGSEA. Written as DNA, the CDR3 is TGCAGCGTTGAAGTCCTCGGCAATGAGCAGTTCTTC. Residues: CSVEVLGNEQFF.